Presented here are 17 T cell receptor beta chains from one specimen sequenced in a study of beta chain features in type 1 diabetes. Reverse transcribing all isolated RNA meant expressed TCRB transcripts were sequenced. Libraries were prepared by immunoSEQ multiplex PCR; TCRdb keeps only in-frame clonotypes and omits some of them. The sample has 130,000 or so clones; about 9.1% are singletons. Sequencing input: central memory CD4+ T cells from blood. All receptors come from a woman between 40 and 55 years old in good health.

This clone was detected only a few times. The V and J genes are TRBV6-5 and TRBJ1-2, with unresolved D. The CDR3 runs 13 residues. V was clipped by 6 bases and J by 3 bases, with 11 bases between them. Per germline, CDR1 MNHEY and CDR2 SVGAGI. The CDR3 sequence: CASRETEDYGYTF. The CDR3 coding sequence is TGTGCCAGCAGGGAGACCGAGGACTATGGCTACACCTTC.

This clone was counted ten times or more. The J gene is TRBJ1-2, the V gene TRBV29-1; D call uncertain. This CDR3 is 12 amino acids long. The V end was cut by 3 bases, the J end by 2 bases, with 7 bases between. Germline V gene sequence: CDR1 SQVTM, CDR2 ANQGSEA. CDR3 region: CSVESGNYGYTF. The CDR3 nucleotides are TGCAGCGTTGAGTCCGGGAACTATGGCTACACCTTC.

This clone appeared many times. V usage is TRBV7-9 and J usage is TRBJ2-1; D possibly corresponds to TRBD1 (5 bases). The germline V and J ends were trimmed by 0 bases and 6 bases, with 9 bases remaining between them. CDR1 is SEHNR and CDR2 is FQNEAQ in the germline V gene (reference sequence). The CDR3 is 14 amino acids. The CDR3 reads CASSLAGDGNEQFF. CDR3 DNA: TGTGCCAGCAGCTTAGCAGGGGATGGCAATGAGCAGTTCTTC.

This clone was seen a handful of times. The DNA for the CDR3 is TGTGCCAGCAGTAGTTCCGGTTTTCGCTACGAGCAGTACTTC. This gives the protein CASSSSGFRYEQYF. This sequence joins TRBV6-1 and TRBJ2-7; D remains unclear. The CDR3 consists of 14 residues. V lost 5 bases and J lost 3, with 14 bases in between. The germline gives CDR1 MNHNS, CDR2 SASEGT.

The chain is built from TRBV2 and TRBJ1-1; no clear D gene. The V end was cut by 7 bases, the J end by 5 bases, with 17 bases between. In germline, CDR1 is SNHLY, CDR2 FYNNEI. The CDR3 totals 14 residues. The CDR3 nucleotides are TGTGCCAGCACCCTCGGCGCGGGGTTAACTGAAGCTTTCTTT. Its translation: CASTLGAGLTEAFF.

Only a few counts were recorded for this clone. The chain recombines TRBV6-6 with TRBJ2-4; possibly TRBD1 for D (5 bases). CDR3 length equals 14 residues. Germline loops: CDR1 MNHNY, CDR2 SVGAGI (reference sequence). V dropped 8 bases and J dropped 0 bases, with 11 bases sitting between them. For the CDR3, the DNA is TGTGCCAGCGGGCAGGGATTAGCCAAAAACATTCAGTACTTC. Encoded protein: CASGQGLAKNIQYF.

This chain links TRBV6-5 with TRBJ2-3; D gene ambiguous. Trimming took off 0 bases at V and 2 bases at J, with 12 bases between the two ends. The CDR3 is made up of 16 amino acids. Germline V lookup: CDR1 MNHEY, CDR2 SVGAGI. CDR3 DNA sequence: TGTGCCAGCAGTTACTCGAACCGGGTCCTCACAGATACGCAGTATTTT. Its translation: CASSYSNRVLTDTQYF.

The chain recombines TRBV1 with TRBJ2-1; the DNA was not used to check the table's D call, TRBD2. TRBV1 is a pseudogene locus. This CDR3 is built from 14 residues. The CDR3 spells CTSSQEGKRKLELF. As DNA, the CDR3 is TGCACCAGCAGCCAAGAAGGTAAGCGAAAACTCGAACTCTTC.

The rearrangement uses TRBV4-1 and TRBJ2-7, with 7 bases fitting TRBD1. CDR3 length: 14 amino acids. Germline V gene sequence: CDR1 MGHRA, CDR2 YSYEKL. V was pared by 1 base and J by 2 bases, with 2 bases of the junction left unmatched. Written as DNA, the CDR3 is TGCGCCAGCAGCCAAGCGGGACAGACCTACGAGCAGTACTTC. It translates to CASSQAGQTYEQYF.

This clone was observed a handful of times. CDR3 DNA: TGTGCCAGCAGTCCCCCCGACAGGGATGGTGGCTACACCTTC. It encodes CASSPPDRDGGYTF. The V call is TRBV25-1, the J call TRBJ1-2; TRBD1 aligns across 7 bases. There are 14 residues in the CDR3. Germline V gives CDR1 MGHDK, CDR2 SYGVNS. V gave up 5 bases and J gave up 7 bases; unmatched junction bases: 10.

This clone was counted many times. The V call is TRBV18, the J call TRBJ2-7; 7 bases are a match to TRBD2. J lost 5 bases, V lost 0 bases, and 1 base had no gene match. Germline CDR1 is KGHSH and CDR2 is LQKENI. This CDR3 is 13 amino acids long. CDR3 DNA sequence: TGTGCCAGCTCACCACCGAGCGGGGACGAGCAGTACTTC. It yields the protein CASSPPSGDEQYF. The full variable domain, with the rest looked up from reference TRBV18 and TRBJ2-7, is NAGVMQNPRHLVRRRGQEARLRCSPMKGHSHVYWYRQLPEEGLKFMVYLQKENIIDESGMPKERFSAEFPKEGPSILRIQQVVRGDSAAYFCASSPPSGDEQYFGPGTRLTVT.

J is TRBJ2-2 and V is TRBV10-3; TRBD1 matches at 7 bases. V dropped 7 bases and J dropped 1; count of bases not matched to a gene: 9. Looked up from germline, CDR1 is ENHRY and CDR2 is SYGVKD. This CDR3 has 16 amino acids. Written as DNA, the CDR3 is TGTGCCATCACCAGCTCCCGGGACAGGAACACCGGGGAGCTGTTTTTT. Amino acids: CAITSSRDRNTGELFF.

The CDR3 region is CATSRDQAFGGTQYF. The CDR3 DNA reads TGTGCCACCAGCAGAGATCAAGCGTTCGGGGGGACCCAGTACTTC. This chain uses TRBV15 with TRBJ2-5; weak D call: TRBD2 (6 bases). The germline V gene encodes CDR1 LNHNV and CDR2 YYDKDF (reference sequence). CDR3 size: 15 residues. V was clipped by 0 bases and J by 7 bases, with 15 bases between them.

This clone was seen a few times. Given a much more abundant clone one base away, this may be a read error. The chain joins TRBV5-1 to TRBJ2-3, with TRBD1 identical over 7 bases. V trimming: 4 bases; J trimming: 2 bases; junction bases outside the gene matches: 4. This CDR3 has 14 residues. Germline CDR1 SGHRS, CDR2 YFSETQ. CDR3 in DNA: TGCGCCAGCAGCCAGGACAGGTTCACAGATACGCAGTATTTT. Protein: CASSQDRFTDTQYF. Supplemented by reference TRBV5-1 and TRBJ2-3, the full variable domain reads KAGVTQTPRYLIKTRGQQVTLSCSPISGHRSVSWYQQTPGQGLQFLFEYFSETQRNKGNFPGRFSGRQFSNSRSEMNVSTLELGDSALYLCASSQDRFTDTQYFGPGTRLTVL.

The sample holds a few counts of this clone. This sequence joins TRBV7-9 and TRBJ2-2; the D gene is possibly TRBD1 (5 bases). Germline V gene sequence: CDR1 SEHNR, CDR2 FQNEAQ (reference sequence). V dropped 5 bases and J dropped 1 base, with 14 bases sitting between them. The CDR3 sequence is 16 residues long. CDR3 sequence reads: CASSRRTPRNTGELFF. The CDR3 DNA sequence: TGTGCCAGCAGCAGACGGACACCCAGGAACACCGGGGAGCTGTTTTTT.

This clone appeared a few times. CDR3 amino acids: CASSSQGGNTEAFF. The DNA of the CDR3 is TGTGCCAGCAGCTCACAGGGGGGGAACACTGAAGCTTTCTTT. The J gene is TRBJ1-1, the V gene TRBV7-9; 8 nucleotides align to TRBD1. The CDR3 length is 14 residues. Trimming removed 4 bases from V and 1 base from J; junction bases left unmatched: 2. The V gene's germline CDR1 is SEHNR and CDR2 FQNEAQ (reference sequence). Supplemented by reference TRBV7-9 and TRBJ1-1, the full variable domain reads DTGVSQNPRHKITKRGQNVTFRCDPISEHNRLYWYRQTLGQGPEFLTYFQNEAQLEKSRLLSDRFSAERPKGSFSTLEIQRTEQGDSAMYLCASSSQGGNTEAFFGQGTRLTVV.

This clone occurred a few times. V and J are TRBV19 and TRBJ2-3; 9 nucleotides line up with TRBD2. V was clipped by 4 bases and J by 6 bases; unmatched bases: 8. Germline CDR1 is LNHDA and CDR2 is SQIVND (reference sequence). This CDR3 is built from 15 residues. DNA of the CDR3: TGTGCCAGTAGTAGTCGGACTAGCGTGAAGGATACGCAGTATTTT. Translating gives CASSSRTSVKDTQYF.